One T cell receptor (beta chain) is described in this entry. There is no known antigen for this receptor. No qualities accompany the bases; no much larger clone lies one base away. CDR1 and CDR2 are drawn from the germline V gene: KGHSH, LQKENI. Taken from cysteine to phenylalanine, the CDR3 has 16 residues. The kept DNA is CDR3 alone, 48 bases in frame from the first base. Trimming takes 2 bases off V and 4 bases off J; junction bases not matched to a gene: 6. The data derive from a study of blood T cell repertoires in COVID-19 (dated by TCRdb to 2019 to 2021). For context, the study as a whole: Samples from collaborators originated in the United States, Italy and Spain and spanned both the acute and convalescent phases of COVID-19. The material from the prospective study consisted of cDNA or gDNA derived from T cells, B-cell-depleted T cells, or PBMCs. Deeply sampled blood TCRbeta repertoires from subjects exposed to, actively infected with, or recovered from COVID-19 were included in the dataset. The repertoires were made available in a free public database intended to serve as a resource for research on the immune response to SARS-CoV-2. Samples came from the ongoing ImmuneRACE study (first 160 participants) plus 1,254 subjects from 6 global collaborators. Nearly every sample came with metadata listing a de-identified subject ID, COVID-19 status, age in years and sex. HLA class I and class II types, where available, came from metadata supplied by the sample provider rather than from assay-based typing.

Each collaborating institution followed its own protocols to collect whole blood in K2EDTA tubes. For TCRbeta analysis, collaborator samples were shipped as frozen whole blood, as isolated PBMCs, or as DNA extracted from either sample type. TCRbeta CDR3 regions were amplified from genomic DNA using the immunoSEQ Assay, a bias-controlled multiplex PCR. The original methods were these. The number of nucleated cells in each sample was estimated from the amplification of reference gene primers within the assay. Sequence reads were collapsed and filtered to measure the absolute abundance of every unique TCRbeta CDR3 rearrangement. Productive Simpson clonality was computed per sample as the square root of Simpson's diversity index over productive rearrangements. TCRdb provides this immuneACCESS table in a form limited to in-frame rearrangements. Some clones are lacking; in checked studies, under half of them reflect an unresolved V gene, and why the rest are absent is not known. The DNA was the basis for D and trimming; V, J and clone size are from that table. For this sample the table gives about 210,000 clones, of which around 82% were detected only once. The ten most abundant clones make up roughly 13% of the sample.

The investigation overall reported the following: How much clinical and demographic metadata was included differed by source and by participant, and the metadata was provided uncurated.

The source material was peripheral blood. The TCR originated in a human donor in a cohort sampled during active COVID-19. This sequence uses TRBV18 and TRBJ2-2; TRBD2 fits 8 bases in the junction. The DNA is TGTGCCAGCTCACCAACGAAGCGGGAGCCCACCGGGGAGCTGTTTTTT. Its amino acids are CASSPTKREPTGELFF.